This TCR beta chain appears in the sequencing data of a study of cytomegalovirus exposure and HLA in healthy donors. On the study more broadly: A later analysis reported the 95 to 150 validation repertoires used the same platform as the roughly 700 first-cohort repertoires.

This clone was seen once. Trimming took 6 bases from V and 2 from J; bases not matched to a gene: 3. Germline loops: CDR1 MNHEY, CDR2 SMNVEV (reference sequence). The CDR3 is 14 amino acids. The assay was immunoSEQ multiplex PCR, and TCRdb's table has in-frame clones only and misses some. The sample carries approximately 65,000 clones, 96% recorded once. The J gene is TRBJ2-2, the V gene TRBV27; TRBD2 aligns across 7 bases. The source of this sequence is a woman between 18 and 29 years old in good health and CMV-seropositive. The sequenced sample was PBMCs. CDR3 in DNA: TGTGCCAGCAGCGGGAGGACAAACACCGGGGAGCTGTTTTTT. It translates to CASSGRTNTGELFF.